What follows are 7 T cell receptor beta chains derived from one specimen sequenced in a study of cytomegalovirus exposure and HLA in healthy donors. The PCR employed 60 Vbeta primers together with 13 Jbeta primers. Clones were read by immunoSEQ multiplex PCR, and TCRdb kept only the in-frame ones, dropping some. The table has about 120,000 clones, 80% seen once. What was sequenced was PBMCs. The receptors were gathered from a female donor in good health and CMV-seronegative.

Notes on this clone: Other DNA sequences in this sample translate to the same CDR3. The gene calls are TRBV10-3 and TRBJ1-2; 8 positions match TRBD1. CDR3 length equals 14 residues. Looked up from germline, CDR1 is ENHRY and CDR2 is SYGVKD. V gave up 4 bases and J gave up 4 bases; unmatched junction bases: 5. CDR3 DNA sequence: TGTGCCATCAGTGCTTATGACAGGGGCTATGGCTACACCTTC. This gives the protein CAISAYDRGYGYTF.

This sequence joins TRBV2 and TRBJ1-6, with TRBD1 matching over 7 bases. The CDR3 totals 15 residues. Per germline, CDR1 SNHLY and CDR2 FYNNEI. V lost 8 bases to trimming and J lost 9 bases; unmatched junction nucleotides: 13. DNA of the CDR3: TGTGCCAGCGCCGGAGGGGGCCAGGGAGTTTCACCCCTCCACTTT. Translation gives CASAGGGQGVSPLHF.

This rearrangement joins TRBV7-9 to TRBJ1-4; 7 nucleotides align to TRBD1. Germline lookup yields CDR1 SEHNR and CDR2 FQNEAQ (reference sequence). V gave up 4 bases and J gave up 7 bases; unmatched junction bases: 15. The CDR3 is 17 residues long. CDR3 DNA: TGTGCCAGCAGCTCATACCCCGACAGGGTCCCGAGTGAAAAACTGTTTTTT. This translates into CASSSYPDRVPSEKLFF. Supplemented by reference TRBV7-9 and TRBJ1-4, the full variable domain reads DTGVSQNPRHKITKRGQNVTFRCDPISEHNRLYWYRQTLGQGPEFLTYFQNEAQLEKSRLLSDRFSAERPKGSFSTLEIQRTEQGDSAMYLCASSSYPDRVPSEKLFFGSGTQLSVL.

This clone was counted a few times. This chain joins TRBV6-5 and TRBJ1-1; tentative D call: TRBD1 (5 bases). This CDR3 is built from 15 residues. V was pared by 5 bases and J by 9 bases, with 22 bases between. CDR1 MNHEY and CDR2 SVGAGI come from the germline V gene. The CDR3 reads CASSRGGTATRQAFF. For the CDR3, the DNA is TGTGCCAGCAGTCGTGGCGGGACCGCAACACGTCAAGCTTTCTTT.

This clone was detected once. V is TRBV2 and J is TRBJ1-5, with D uncertain. CDR3 size: 15 residues. V was pared by 2 bases and J by 6 bases, with 14 bases between. Germline-derived CDR1 and CDR2 are SNHLY and FYNNEI. The CDR3, as DNA: TGTGCCAGCAGTGAACGGGGTAGGCTTGGTCAGCCCCAGCATTTT. It specifies CASSERGRLGQPQHF.

This CDR3 is CASRTNRGLAGELFF. CDR3 bases: TGTGCCAGCAGGACGAACAGGGGGCTCGCCGGGGAGCTGTTTTTT. The V gene is TRBV28, the J gene TRBJ2-2; 9 nucleotides line up with TRBD1. CDR3 size: 15 residues. Trimming at V came to 6 bases and at J to 6 bases, leaving 8 bases not matched to a gene. Germline loops: CDR1 MDHEN, CDR2 SYDVKM. The variable domain in full, with the rest retrieved from reference TRBV28 and TRBJ2-2, is DVKVTQSSRYLVKRTGEKVFLECVQDMDHENMFWYRQDPGLGLRLIYFSYDVKMKEKGDIPEGYSVSREKKERFSLILESASTNQTSMYLCASRTNRGLAGELFFGEGSRLTVL.

The CDR3 nucleotides read TGTGCCTGGAGTCTCGCGCACGAGCAGTTCTTC. Its protein is CAWSLAHEQFF. This chain connects TRBV30 to TRBJ2-1; D gene unclear. The V end was cut by 2 bases, the J end by 10 bases, with 9 bases between. This CDR3 has 11 residues. CDR1 is GTSNPN and CDR2 is SVGIG in the germline V gene (reference sequence).